A single sample gave rise to the 30 T cell receptor beta chains below, sequenced in a study of OX40 agonist ivuxolimab in advanced cancers. TCRdb keeps only in-frame clones here, not all; method: immunoSEQ multiplex PCR. This table holds over 30,000 clones, almost 85% found once. The source material was CD4+ or CD8+ T cells sorted from blood, sampled in a trial of the OX40 agonist ivuxolimab. These receptors were taken from an adult with an advanced solid tumor such as melanoma, head and neck, liver or kidney cancer.

The chain combines TRBV7-9 with TRBJ2-7, with D uncertain. This CDR3 is 18 amino acids long. Germline V lookup: CDR1 SEHNR, CDR2 FQNEAQ (reference sequence). V was trimmed by 0 bases and J by 4 bases, leaving 22 bases between them. CDR3 amino acids: CASSLAMLVLGNSYEQYF. The CDR3 DNA is TGTGCCAGCAGCTTAGCTATGTTGGTTCTTGGGAATTCTTACGAGCAGTACTTC.

This clone showed up just a few times. This rearrangement joins TRBV28 to TRBJ2-3; possibly TRBD1 for D (6 bases). The V end lost 10 bases, the J end lost 8 bases, and 16 bases lay between the germline ends. From germline, CDR1 is MDHEN and CDR2 SYDVKM. This CDR3 contains 12 residues. CDR3 sequence (DNA): TGTGCCACTTCAGGGGCCGGGCGTACGCAGTATTTT. This gives the protein CATSGAGRTQYF.

The rearrangement links TRBV28 to TRBJ2-7; the D gene is possibly TRBD1 (5 bases). The germline gives CDR1 MDHEN, CDR2 SYDVKM. V lost 3 bases, J lost 2 bases, and 14 bases lay in between. This CDR3 contains 15 residues. CDR3 residues: CASSFRDGVTYEQYF. CDR3 DNA: TGTGCCAGCAGTTTCAGGGATGGGGTGACCTACGAGCAGTACTTC.

This chain links TRBV19 with TRBJ2-1; D is unresolved. This CDR3 region has 11 residues. Trimming removed 5 bases from V and 2 bases from J, with 1 base in between. The germline V gene has CDR1 LNHDA and CDR2 SQIVND (reference sequence). The chain's CDR3 is CASSAYNEQFF. Written as DNA, the CDR3 is TGTGCCAGTAGTGCCTACAATGAGCAGTTCTTC.

The V gene is TRBV6-4, the J gene TRBJ1-2, with 8 bases that match TRBD1. Germline V gene data show CDR1 as MRHNA and CDR2 as SNTAGT. V was clipped by 6 bases and J by 4 bases; unmatched bases: 4. The CDR3 consists of 13 residues. The CDR3 is CASSAGGGYGYTF. The CDR3 DNA reads TGTGCCAGCAGCGCAGGGGGCGGCTATGGCTACACCTTC.

This clone was picked up one time. The chain uses TRBV5-1 and TRBJ2-5; D is uncertain. Per the germline V gene, CDR1 is SGHRS and CDR2 is YFSETQ. The CDR3 has 12 amino acids. V was cut by 2 bases and J by 1 base, with 3 bases left in between. The CDR3 is CASSFSQETQYF. In DNA, the CDR3 is TGCGCCAGCAGCTTTTCCCAAGAGACCCAGTACTTC.

The genes are TRBV6-1 and TRBJ2-7; D is unresolved. This CDR3 has 15 amino acids. The V end lost 1 base, the J end lost 4 bases, and 14 bases lay between the germline ends. Looked up from germline, CDR1 is MNHNS and CDR2 is SASEGT. CDR3 sequence reads: CASSEVGVPIYEQYF. In nucleotides, the CDR3 is TGTGCCAGCAGTGAAGTTGGCGTCCCGATTTACGAGCAGTACTTC.

This chain connects TRBV11-2 to TRBJ2-7, with TRBD1 matching over 10 bases. The V and J ends lost 5 bases and 7 bases, in that order; junction bases with no gene match: 8. Germline CDR1 is SGHAT and CDR2 is FQNNGV. The CDR3 sequence is 14 residues long. The CDR3 DNA reads TGTGCCAGCAGCCAGGGACAGGGGTATGAGGAGCAGTACTTC. Translated, it gives CASSQGQGYEEQYF.

This rearrangement joins TRBV7-3 to TRBJ2-1; 12 nucleotides align to TRBD2. CDR3 size: 15 residues. V dropped 5 bases and J dropped 4; count of bases not matched to a gene: 3. Germline V lookup: CDR1 SGHTA, CDR2 FQGTGA. CDR3 nucleotide sequence: TGTGCCAGCAGCCTAGGACTAGCGGGATACAATGAGCAGTTCTTC. Protein sequence: CASSLGLAGYNEQFF.

The CDR3 reads CASSPGAYGYTF. The CDR3 region has the DNA TGTGCCAGTAGCCCGGGAGCCTATGGCTACACCTTC. V is TRBV19 and J is TRBJ1-2; no clear D. Deletions cut 6 bases from V and 4 bases from J, with 9 bases between. This CDR3 is built from 12 residues. Germline V gene sequence: CDR1 LNHDA, CDR2 SQIVND (reference sequence).

J is TRBJ2-3 and V is TRBV5-6; 9 bases are shared with TRBD2. V lost 2 bases, J lost 6 bases, and 7 bases stayed unmatched. The CDR3 covers 15 residues. Germline V gives CDR1 SGHDT, CDR2 YYEEEE. Here the CDR3 DNA reads TGTGCCAGCAGCTTCCCGCGGGGGGGCAGGGATACGCAGTATTTT. Amino acid sequence: CASSFPRGGRDTQYF.

The chain combines TRBV5-1 with TRBJ1-1; D gene unclear. This CDR3 contains 15 residues. CDR1 and CDR2 from the germline V gene are SGHRS and YFSETQ. Trimming took off 3 bases at V and 0 bases at J, with 12 bases between the two ends. The CDR3 loop is CASSYSDGVNTEAFF. The DNA for the CDR3 is TGCGCCAGCAGCTACTCGGACGGGGTGAACACTGAAGCTTTCTTT.

This chain links TRBV5-5 with TRBJ1-3; D may be TRBD1 (5 bases). The germline V gene encodes CDR1 SGHKS and CDR2 YYEKEE (reference sequence). The CDR3 spans 18 residues. V was trimmed by 7 bases and J by 4 bases, leaving 27 bases between them. For the CDR3, the DNA is TGTGCCAGCTTGGATTACCGGGACCGCACACAGGAGGGAAACACCATATATTTT. Encoded protein: CASLDYRDRTQEGNTIYF.

The CDR3 DNA is TGTGCCAGCAGCCAAGTCGGCGATTACTACGAGCAGTACTTC. It translates to CASSQVGDYYEQYF. The chain joins TRBV4-2 to TRBJ2-7; D uncertain. CDR3 length: 14 residues. Deletions cut 1 base from V and 3 bases from J, with 10 bases between. CDR1 and CDR2 (germline): LGHNA, YNFKEQ.

The table lists this clone with a count of one. The V and J genes are TRBV29-1 and TRBJ1-1; maybe TRBD1 (6 bases). V lost 7 bases and J lost 0, with 12 bases in between. Germline assignment: CDR1 SQVTM and CDR2 ANQGSEA. The CDR3 has 13 residues. CDR3 residues: CSAPGQVNTEAFF. In DNA, the CDR3 is TGCAGCGCCCCGGGACAAGTGAACACTGAAGCTTTCTTT.

In this sample, this clone turned up once. The chain joins TRBV7-2 to TRBJ1-2; D is possibly TRBD1 (6 bases). CDR1 and CDR2 (germline): SGHTA, FQGNSA. This CDR3 is built from 13 residues. V lost 3 bases and J 5 bases, leaving 10 bases between the germline ends. The CDR3 loop is CASSLDSGYGYTF. The CDR3 DNA follows: TGTGCCAGCAGCTTGGACAGTGGGTATGGCTACACCTTC.

V gene TRBV19 combines with J gene TRBJ2-6; D uncertain. The V gene's germline CDR1 is LNHDA and CDR2 SQIVND (reference sequence). Between the trimmed V and J ends, which lost 3 bases and 1 base, there was a span of 7 bases. CDR3 size: 15 residues. The CDR3 nucleotides are TGTGCCAGTAGTATGGTGGGATCTGGGGCCAACGTCCTGACTTTC. It codes for CASSMVGSGANVLTF.

The rearrangement links TRBV7-8 to TRBJ1-1, with D maybe TRBD1 (5 bases). The germline V gene encodes CDR1 SGHVS and CDR2 FQNEAQ. The CDR3 is 13 residues long. The ends were cut back, 1 base at V and 6 bases at J, with 9 bases in the middle. The CDR3 is CASSLEGYAEAFF. The CDR3 coding sequence is TGTGCCAGCAGCTTAGAGGGGTACGCTGAAGCTTTCTTT. Looking up the rest from reference TRBV7-8 and TRBJ1-1 gives the full variable domain: GAGVSQSPRYKVAKRGQDVALRCDPISGHVSLFWYQQALGQGPEFLTYFQNEAQLDKSGLPSDRFFAERPEGSVSTLKIQRTQQEDSAVYLCASSLEGYAEAFFGQGTRLTVV.

The chain is built from TRBV6-1 and TRBJ1-2, with 9 bases matching TRBD1. The trim removed 1 base at V and 2 bases at J, leaving 2 bases unmatched. Germline V CDR1 and CDR2: MNHNS, SASEGT. CDR3 size: 15 residues. The CDR3 here is CASSEVGTGNYGYTF. The CDR3 nucleotides are TGTGCCAGCAGTGAAGTCGGGACAGGGAACTATGGCTACACCTTC.

The chain combines TRBV28 with TRBJ2-7; 9 bases map to TRBD1. The CDR3 covers 15 residues. V lost 5 bases and J lost 3; bases outside the gene matches: 8. The germline gives CDR1 MDHEN, CDR2 SYDVKM. CDR3 coding DNA: TGTGCCAGCAGTACACCGGGACAGGGACACTACGAGCAGTACTTC. Amino acids: CASSTPGQGHYEQYF.

V gene TRBV10-3 combines with J gene TRBJ2-5, with D possibly being TRBD1 (5 bases). V shed 10 bases and J shed 5 bases, with 11 bases lying between them. Germline-derived CDR1 and CDR2 are ENHRY and SYGVKD. The CDR3 is 11 amino acids. CDR3: CATGIGETQYF. The CDR3, as DNA: TGTGCCACAGGGATAGGGGAGACCCAGTACTTC.

This clone was observed a few times. V gene TRBV7-3 combines with J gene TRBJ1-2; D unresolved. Trimming took off 3 bases at V and 8 bases at J, with 16 bases between the two ends. Germline V CDR1 and CDR2: SGHTA, FQGTGA. The CDR3 runs 14 residues. For the CDR3, the DNA is TGTGCCAGCAGCTTTGATGGCCGAGGCGGGGGCTACACCTTC. Encoded protein: CASSFDGRGGGYTF.

The rearrangement joins TRBV28 to TRBJ1-4; 8 bases fit TRBD1. V lost 5 bases to trimming and J lost 7 bases; unmatched junction nucleotides: 6. Germline CDR1 is MDHEN and CDR2 is SYDVKM. This CDR3 has 14 amino acids. CDR3 bases: TGTGCCAGCAGTACAGGGGGGTTTAGTGAAAAACTGTTTTTT. Its translation is CASSTGGFSEKLFF.

The chain couples TRBV6-5 to TRBJ2-2; D is perhaps TRBD1 (7 bases). The V gene lost 4 bases and the J gene lost 7 bases, with 16 bases spanning the gap. From germline, CDR1 is MNHEY and CDR2 SVGAGI. The CDR3 runs 15 residues. The DNA of the CDR3 is TGTGCCAGCAGTTGGACCCAGGGGGGCATCGGGGAGCTGTTTTTT. It encodes CASSWTQGGIGELFF.

The CDR3 spells CASSLRGVDTQYF. The CDR3 DNA is TGTGCCAGCAGCTTACGGGGGGTAGATACGCAGTATTTT. The V and J genes are TRBV11-3 and TRBJ2-3, with 7 bases matching TRBD2. The CDR3 is made up of 13 amino acids. From germline, CDR1 is SGHNT and CDR2 YENEEA. V lost 2 bases and J lost 5; bases outside the gene matches: 1.

This clone has only one observation. The chain carries TRBV7-2 and TRBJ1-2, with 7 positions matching TRBD1. The germline CDR1 and CDR2 sequences are SGHTA and FQGNSA. The CDR3 is 16 residues long. Trimming took 7 bases from V and 8 from J; bases not matched to a gene: 19. The CDR3 region is CASTPGGHNRGYGYTF. CDR3 DNA sequence: TGTGCCAGCACCCCCGGGGGTCACAACAGGGGTTACGGCTACACCTTC.

The chain combines TRBV5-5 with TRBJ1-1; D might be TRBD1 (5 bases). The CDR3 length is 14 residues. V was pared by 2 bases and J by 0 bases, with 8 bases between. Germline values: CDR1 SGHKS, CDR2 YYEKEE (reference sequence). CDR3 in DNA: TGTGCCAGCAGCTTTGACAGCATGAACACTGAAGCTTTCTTT. Translation gives CASSFDSMNTEAFF.

The J gene is TRBJ2-5, the V gene TRBV10-1; D gene unclear. The CDR3 has 12 residues. CDR1 and CDR2 (germline): WNHNN, SYGVQD (reference sequence). Trimming left V 3 bases short and J 5 bases short, with 7 bases between. The CDR3 loop is CASSDPTETQYF. The CDR3 DNA follows: TGCGCCAGCAGTGACCCAACGGAGACCCAGTACTTC.

This clone appeared a few times. This sequence joins TRBV18 and TRBJ2-2; 12 bases are shared with TRBD2. This CDR3 region has 16 residues. CDR1 is KGHSH and CDR2 is LQKENI in the germline V gene. V shed 0 bases, J shed 7 bases, and the junction held 3 bases outside the gene matches. For the CDR3, the DNA is TGTGCCAGCTCACCACCACTAGCGGGAGGTATCGGGGAGCTGTTTTTT. Its protein is CASSPPLAGGIGELFF.

This chain connects TRBV5-4 to TRBJ2-7; D is undetermined. The V and J ends lost 0 bases and 6 bases respectively, with 13 bases between them. The germline CDR1 and CDR2 sequences are SGHNT and YYREEE (reference sequence). The CDR3 has 14 amino acids. The CDR3 bases are TGTGCCAGCAGCTTGGATGGACCAGCCCTCGAGCAGTACTTC. This encodes CASSLDGPALEQYF.